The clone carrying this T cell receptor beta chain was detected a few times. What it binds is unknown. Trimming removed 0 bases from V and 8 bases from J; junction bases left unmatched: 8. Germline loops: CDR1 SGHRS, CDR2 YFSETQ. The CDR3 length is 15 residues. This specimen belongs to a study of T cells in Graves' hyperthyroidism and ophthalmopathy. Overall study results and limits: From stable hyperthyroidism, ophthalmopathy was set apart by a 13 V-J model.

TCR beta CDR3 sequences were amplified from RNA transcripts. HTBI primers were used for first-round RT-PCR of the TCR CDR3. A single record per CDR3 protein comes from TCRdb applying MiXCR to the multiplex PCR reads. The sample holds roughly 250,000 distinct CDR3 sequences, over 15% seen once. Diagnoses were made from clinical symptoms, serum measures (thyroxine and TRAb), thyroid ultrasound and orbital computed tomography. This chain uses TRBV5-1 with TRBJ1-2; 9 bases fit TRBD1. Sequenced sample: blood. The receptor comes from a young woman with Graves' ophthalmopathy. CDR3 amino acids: CASSLAGGQGQGYTF. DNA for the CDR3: TGCGCCAGCAGCTTGGCCGGAGGACAGGGGCAGGGCTACACCTTC.